This T cell receptor (beta chain) emerged from a study of control samples from healthy donors and cancer patients. Repertoires were generated with immunoSEQ multiplex PCR, while TCRdb's copy carries only in-frame clones and drops some. The sample carries 130,000 or so clones, around nine tenths recorded once. Sequenced: blood. The TCR originated in a man between 50 and 59 years old in good health.

This chain's CDR3 is CASRRSQGVSHSGTEAFF. The CDR3 DNA follows: TGTGCCAGCAGGCGGTCACAGGGGGTCTCCCACAGCGGGACTGAAGCTTTCTTT. J is TRBJ1-1 and V is TRBV5-5; 8 bases agree with TRBD1. The CDR3 runs to 18 residues. Germline V gives CDR1 SGHKS, CDR2 YYEKEE (reference sequence). After removal of 5 bases from V and 5 bases from J, the junction contained 20 bases not matched to a gene.